A selection of T cell receptor beta chains follows, all from one sample in a study of blood T cell repertoires in COVID-19. Measured with immunoSEQ multiplex PCR; TCRdb has only the in-frame clones, and not every one. The sample records approximately 65,000 clones, 65% to 85% being singletons. Sequencing was carried out using PBMCs or T cells enriched from blood (not recorded which). These receptors were taken from a woman aged 40-49 years with acute COVID-19. CDR3s include the opening cysteine and the closing phenylalanine or tryptophan.

j_call v_call cdr3_aa
TRBJ2-7 TRBV5-1 CASSRDTEQYF
TRBJ2-7 TRBV28 CASSFRGEQYF
TRBJ1-5 TRBV6-5 CASSSGTGAQPQHF
TRBJ2-3 TRBV9 CASSVYSLTDTQYF
TRBJ1-1 TRBV5-4 CASSPTLGQAYTEAFF
TRBJ1-3 TRBV7-3 CASSRYGQELSGNTIYF
TRBJ2-2 TRBV2 CASSEAPWGSITGELFF
TRBJ1-2 TRBV25-1 CASNTGFRGYTF
TRBJ1-6 TRBV25-1 CASSLPGGNSPLHF
TRBJ2-6 TRBV27 CASRRDVGDSGANVLTF
TRBJ1-1 TRBV2 CASSEGYRNTEAFF
TRBJ1-1 TRBV19 CASSTARGGATFF
TRBJ2-3 TRBV28 CASSLLSSGGSSDTQYF
TRBJ1-5 TRBV3-1/TRBV3-2 CASSQAGNQPQHF
TRBJ1-1 TRBV18 CASSLNTEAFF
TRBJ1-4 TRBV10-3 CAIAGVANEKLFF
TRBJ1-3 TRBV29-1 CSAGLGTASGNTIYF
TRBJ2-7 TRBV7-2 CASSLDSGSSYEQYF
TRBJ1-5 TRBV10-3 CAISERGGTGFSNQPQHF
TRBJ1-6 TRBV10-3 CAISEVRGNSPLHF
TRBJ2-1 TRBV19 CASSQLTMRLAGNEQFF
TRBJ2-2 TRBV27 CASSRTGNTGELFF
TRBJ1-5 TRBV19 CASRPDRYSNQPQHF
TRBJ2-5 TRBV24-1 CATSDRQGYQETQYF
TRBJ1-4 TRBV7-9 CASSPRGNEKLFF
TRBJ1-1 TRBV30 CAWSRDRGCTEAFF
TRBJ2-3 TRBV5-6 CANSDPVAGASTDTQYF
TRBJ2-5 TRBV18 CASSPPTGWVETQYF
TRBJ1-5 TRBV7-8 CAIGGVGSNQPQHF
TRBJ1-6 TRBV5-1 CASSRDKNSPLHF
TRBJ2-3 TRBV6-4 CASSVTLSTDTQYF
TRBJ1-1 TRBV5-1 CASSLAMSTPEAFF
TRBJ1-2 TRBV3-1/TRBV3-2 CASSQGQLVYGYTF
TRBJ2-1 TRBV6-2/TRBV6-3 CASSPMRDRQYNEQFF
TRBJ2-5 TRBV7-9 CASSPTGGVDLAWVAQYF